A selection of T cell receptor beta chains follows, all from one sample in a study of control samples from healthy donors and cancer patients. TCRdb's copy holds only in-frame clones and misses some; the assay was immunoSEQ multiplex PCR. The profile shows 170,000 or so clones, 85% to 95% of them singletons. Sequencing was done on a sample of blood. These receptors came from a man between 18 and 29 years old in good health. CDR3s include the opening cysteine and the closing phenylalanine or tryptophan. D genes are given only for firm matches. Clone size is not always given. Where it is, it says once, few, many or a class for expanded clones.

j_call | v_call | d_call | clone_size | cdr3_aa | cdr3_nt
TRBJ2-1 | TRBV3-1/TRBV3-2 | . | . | CASSLRTGSYNEQFF | TGTGCCAGCAGCCTGCGGACTGGTTCCTACAATGAGCAGTTCTTC
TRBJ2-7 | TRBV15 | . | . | CATSRTTGYEQYF | TGTGCCACCAGCAGAACTACAGGTTACGAGCAGTACTTC
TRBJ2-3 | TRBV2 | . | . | CASSELTSTDTQYF | TGTGCCAGCAGTGAACTGACCAGCACAGATACGCAGTATTTT
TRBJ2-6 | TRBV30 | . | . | CAWMSSGANVLTF | TGTGCCTGGATGTCTTCTGGGGCCAACGTCCTGACTTTC
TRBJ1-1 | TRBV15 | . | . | CATGSTEAFF | TGTGCCACCGGGAGCACTGAAGCTTTCTTT
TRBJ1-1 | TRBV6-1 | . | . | CASSGGKGHLNTEAFF | TGTGCCAGCAGTGGGGGGAAGGGACACCTGAACACTGAAGCTTTCTTT
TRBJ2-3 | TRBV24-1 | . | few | CATSDRGPRGNTQYF | TGTGCCACCAGTGACCGAGGGCCCCGGGGGAATACGCAGTATTTT
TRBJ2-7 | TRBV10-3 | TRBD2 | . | CAISESGLAGASYEQYF | TGTGCCATCAGTGAGTCTGGTCTAGCGGGGGCCTCCTACGAGCAGTACTTC
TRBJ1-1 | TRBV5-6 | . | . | CASSFVNTEAFF | TGTGCCAGCAGCTTCGTGAACACTGAAGCTTTCTTT
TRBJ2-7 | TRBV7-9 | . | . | CASSSSPGSVSYEQYF | TGTGCCAGCAGCTCTAGTCCGGGAAGCGTCTCCTACGAGCAGTACTTC
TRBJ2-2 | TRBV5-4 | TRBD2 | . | CASSPGGTNTGELFF | TGTGCCAGCAGCCCGGGGGGGACGAACACCGGGGAGCTGTTTTTT
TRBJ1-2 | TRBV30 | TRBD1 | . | CAWSVRGGTGVSSSYGYTF | TGTGCCTGGAGTGTACGAGGGGGGACAGGGGTCTCCTCATCCTATGGCTACACCTTC
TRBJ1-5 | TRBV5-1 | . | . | CASSPGPVSWTARQPQHF | TGCGCCAGCAGCCCAGGACCGGTATCTTGGACAGCTCGACAGCCCCAGCATTTT
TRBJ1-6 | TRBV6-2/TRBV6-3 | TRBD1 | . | CASSYSNLGRGGGSSPLHF | TGTGCCAGCAGTTACTCGAATCTTGGTCGAGGGGGCGGGAGTTCACCCCTCCACTTT
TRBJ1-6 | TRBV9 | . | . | CASSAEQNSPLHF | TGTGCCAGCAGCGCGGAACAGAATTCACCCCTCCACTTT
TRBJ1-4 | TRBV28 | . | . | CASSVTVATNEKLFF | TGTGCCAGCAGTGTGACAGTTGCAACTAATGAAAAACTGTTTTTT
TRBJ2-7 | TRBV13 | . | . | CASSTQGGSYEQYF | TGTGCCAGCAGCACACAAGGGGGCTCCTACGAGCAGTACTTC
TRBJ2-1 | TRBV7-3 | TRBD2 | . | CASSLSTSVYNEQFF | TGTGCCAGCAGCCTTTCGACTAGCGTCTACAATGAGCAGTTCTTC
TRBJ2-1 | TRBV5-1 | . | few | CASSRREGYNEQFF | TGCGCCAGCAGCCGTCGTGAGGGATACAATGAGCAGTTCTTC
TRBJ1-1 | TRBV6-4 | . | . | CASRSTVNTEAFF | TGTGCCAGCAGATCGACAGTGAACACTGAAGCTTTCTTT
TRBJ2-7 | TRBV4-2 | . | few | CASSLLLAGSSYEQYF | TGTGCCAGCAGTCTCTTGTTGGCGGGGTCCTCCTACGAGCAGTACTTC
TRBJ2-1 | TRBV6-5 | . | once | CASSSTGIWYNEQFF | TGTGCCAGCAGTTCCACAGGGATCTGGTACAATGAGCAGTTCTTC
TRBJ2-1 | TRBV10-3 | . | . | CAIRPGGDNEQFF | TGTGCTATTAGGCCTGGGGGCGACAATGAGCAGTTCTTC
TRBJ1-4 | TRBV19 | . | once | CASKARGGDEKLFF | TGTGCCAGTAAGGCCAGGGGCGGGGATGAAAAACTGTTTTTT
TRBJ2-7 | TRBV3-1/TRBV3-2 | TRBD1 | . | CASSRGQGGYEQYF | TGTGCCAGCAGCCGCGGACAGGGCGGCTACGAGCAGTACTTC
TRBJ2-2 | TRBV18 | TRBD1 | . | CASSLDRVAGELFF | TGTGCCAGCTCACTCGACAGGGTCGCCGGGGAGCTGTTTTTT
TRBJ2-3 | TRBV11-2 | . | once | CASSRTLTDTQYF | TGTGCCAGCAGCCGAACGCTCACAGATACGCAGTATTTT
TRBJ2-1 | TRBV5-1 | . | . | CASSLGGLYNEQFF | TGCGCCAGCAGCTTGGGAGGACTATACAATGAGCAGTTCTTC
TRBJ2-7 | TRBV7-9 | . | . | CASSPGWNEQYF | TGTGCCAGCAGCCCGGGGTGGAACGAGCAGTACTTC
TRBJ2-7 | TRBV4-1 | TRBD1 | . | CASSPDRGSYEQYF | TGCGCCAGCAGCCCCGACAGGGGGTCCTACGAGCAGTACTTC
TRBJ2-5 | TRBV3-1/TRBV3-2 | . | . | CASSPRGLDQETQYF | TGTGCCAGCAGCCCACGGGGACTTGATCAAGAGACCCAGTACTTC
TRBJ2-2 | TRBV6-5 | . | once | CASRTLLGNKGELFF | TGTGCCAGCAGGACCCTCTTGGGAAATAAAGGGGAGCTGTTTTTT
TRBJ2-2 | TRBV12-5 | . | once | CASGLGVTGELFF | TGTGCTAGTGGTTTGGGAGTTACCGGGGAGCTGTTTTTT
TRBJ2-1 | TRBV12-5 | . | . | CASGSPPGHLSYNEQFF | TGTGCTAGTGGTTCTCCTCCAGGGCACCTCTCCTACAATGAGCAGTTCTTC
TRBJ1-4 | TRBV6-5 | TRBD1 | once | CASRGTVNEKLFF | TGTGCCAGCAGGGGGACAGTTAATGAAAAACTGTTTTTT
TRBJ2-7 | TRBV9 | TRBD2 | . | CASSVTSGGSRDEQYF | TGTGCCAGCAGCGTAACTAGCGGGGGGTCTCGGGACGAGCAGTACTTC
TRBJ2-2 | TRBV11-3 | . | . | CASAGTSTGELFF | TGTGCCAGCGCAGGGACCTCCACCGGGGAGCTGTTTTTT
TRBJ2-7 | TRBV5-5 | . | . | CASSFTGGLNLYEQYF | TGTGCCAGCAGCTTCACGGGCGGTTTAAATTTATACGAGCAGTACTTC
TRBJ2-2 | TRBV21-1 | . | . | CASSKQARQGNSGELFF | TGTGCCAGCAGCAAGCAGGCGAGACAGGGGAATTCCGGGGAGCTGTTTTTT
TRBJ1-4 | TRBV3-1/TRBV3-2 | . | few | CASSQDPTNEKLFF | TGTGCCAGCAGCCAAGACCCCACTAATGAAAAACTGTTTTTT
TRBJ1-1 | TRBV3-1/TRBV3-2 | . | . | CASSQRYRGEDTEAFF | TGTGCCAGCAGCCAAAGGTATAGAGGCGAGGACACTGAAGCTTTCTTT
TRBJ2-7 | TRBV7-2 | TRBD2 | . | CASSPQGGSEQYF | TGTGCCAGCAGCCCCCAGGGAGGGAGCGAGCAGTACTTC
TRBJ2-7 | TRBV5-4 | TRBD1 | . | CASSRQGYEQYF | TGTGCCAGCAGCAGACAGGGGTACGAGCAGTACTTC
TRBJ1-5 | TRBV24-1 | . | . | CAAGPLGPQHF | TGTGCCGCCGGGCCTCTAGGGCCCCAGCATTTT
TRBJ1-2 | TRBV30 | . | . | CAWSVLSGYGYTF | TGTGCCTGGAGTGTTCTGTCGGGCTATGGCTACACCTTC
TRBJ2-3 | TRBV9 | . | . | CASSVEGTSTDTQYF | TGTGCCAGCAGCGTAGAGGGCACCAGCACAGATACGCAGTATTTT
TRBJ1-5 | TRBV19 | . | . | CASSNLDNQPQHF | TGTGCCAGTAGTAATCTGGACAATCAGCCCCAGCATTTT
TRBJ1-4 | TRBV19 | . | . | CASSITAATNEKLFF | TGTGCCAGTAGTATAACGGCCGCAACTAATGAAAAACTGTTTTTT
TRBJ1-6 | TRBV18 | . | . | CASSLEGPSSYNSPLHF | TGTGCCAGCTCACTAGAGGGCCCGAGCTCCTATAATTCACCCCTCCACTTT
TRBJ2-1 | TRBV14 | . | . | CASSQVWGDEQFF | TGTGCCAGCAGCCAAGTATGGGGGGATGAGCAGTTCTTC